This is a list of T cell receptor beta chains from one sample in a study of sequential checkpoint blockade in melanoma. The assay was immunoSEQ multiplex PCR, and TCRdb's table has in-frame clones only and misses some. There are about 27,000 clones in the sample; around three quarters occur only once, and more than 10% lies in the top ten. The sample in question was CD8+ T cells sorted from blood (inferred from file names), obtained from a patient given nivolumab and ipilimumab in sequence. Receptor source: a human donor with melanoma. CDR3s include the opening cysteine and the closing phenylalanine or tryptophan. A D gene is named only where the DNA matches it firmly. Expanded clones get a size class; other rows say once, few or many, or leave the size out.

abundance	d_gene	v_gene	j_gene	CDR3nt	CDR3aa
.	.	TRBV7-9	TRBJ2-1	TGTGCCAGCAGCGACAGCCTATCGAATGAGCAGTTCTTC	CASSDSLSNEQFF
.	TRBD1	TRBV29-1	TRBJ1-2	TGCAGCGGAGGACAGGGAGGGGATGGCTACACCTTC	CSGGQGGDGYTF
.	.	TRBV6-1	TRBJ2-1	TGTGCCAGCAGTGAATATGCATCTTATCTATTGAGGAATGAGCAGTTCTTC	CASSEYASYLLRNEQFF
.	.	TRBV7-2	TRBJ1-4	TGTGCCAGCAGCTTAGATACGGACATAGGAAAACTGTTTTTT	CASSLDTDIGKLFF
.	.	TRBV28	TRBJ2-7	TGTGCCAGCAGTATCCGGGTGAGCTCCTACGAGCAGTACTTC	CASSIRVSSYEQYF
.	.	TRBV7-8	TRBJ2-2	TGTGCCAGCAGCGTAACAGGGTCCGGGGAGCTGTTTTTT	CASSVTGSGELFF
.	.	TRBV7-9	TRBJ1-5	TGTGCCAGCAGCTTCCACAATCAGCCCCAGCATTTT	CASSFHNQPQHF
.	.	TRBV6-6	TRBJ1-2	TGTGCCAGCTCCCCCGGGGGCTATGGCTACACCTTC	CASSPGGYGYTF
.	.	TRBV7-9	TRBJ1-2	TGTGCCAGCAGGGCCCGGGACTACTTTGGCTACACCTTC	CASRARDYFGYTF
.	TRBD2	TRBV19	TRBJ2-2	TGTGCCAGTAGTTTCCGACTAGCGGGGGTACGGGAGCTGTTTTTT	CASSFRLAGVRELFF
.	.	TRBV27	TRBJ1-1	TGTGCCAGCAGTTTATCAACAGGTTCGAACACTGAAGCTTTCTTT	CASSLSTGSNTEAFF
.	TRBD1	TRBV28	TRBJ1-1	TGTGCCAGCAGGGACAGGTCGAGCACTGAAGCTTTCTTT	CASRDRSSTEAFF
.	.	TRBV7-9	TRBJ2-7	TGTGCCAGCAGCCCGGACAGTGTAGACTACGAGCAGTACTTC	CASSPDSVDYEQYF
.	.	TRBV27	TRBJ2-5	TGTGCCAGCAGTTCTTATCAGGGTTCGGAGACCCAGTACTTC	CASSSYQGSETQYF
.	TRBD2	TRBV28	TRBJ2-1	TGTGCCAGCAGTTTGGCGGGAATAGCGGGGATTGGTGAGCAGTTCTTC	CASSLAGIAGIGEQFF
medium-sized	.	TRBV21-1	TRBJ2-7	TGTGCCAGCAGCAAAGAAATCCCGAGGGACTACGAGCAGTACTTC	CASSKEIPRDYEQYF
.	TRBD1	TRBV19	TRBJ2-7	TGTGCCAGTAGTATGGACAGGGGGCTCGACGAGCAGTACTTC	CASSMDRGLDEQYF
medium-sized	.	TRBV19	TRBJ2-2	TGTGCCAGTAGGAGTGGGGCAGGGGAGAACACCGGGGAGCTGTTTTTT	CASRSGAGENTGELFF
.	.	TRBV5-6	TRBJ2-1	TGTGCCAGCAGCTTGGGAGCGGTCGACCCCTACAATGAGCAGTTCTTC	CASSLGAVDPYNEQFF
.	TRBD2	TRBV18	TRBJ2-7	TGTGCCAGCTCACCTGAGGGTAGACTAGCGGCCTACGAGCAGTACTTC	CASSPEGRLAAYEQYF
.	.	TRBV19	TRBJ1-1	TGTGCCAGTAGTTTTCCGGGCAGGGCTGAAGCTTTCTTT	CASSFPGRAEAFF
.	TRBD2	TRBV30	TRBJ2-5	TGTGCCTGGAGTGTACTTAGCGGGCAAGAGACCCAGTACTTC	CAWSVLSGQETQYF
.	TRBD1	TRBV27	TRBJ1-6	TGTGCCAGCAGAGAAACGGGACAGGGAATTAATTCACCCCTCCACTTT	CASRETGQGINSPLHF
.	.	TRBV6-1	TRBJ2-3	TGTGCCAGCACTTCAGGCTTTGGGACATCGGATACGCAGTATTTT	CASTSGFGTSDTQYF
.	TRBD2	TRBV5-4	TRBJ2-3	TGTGCCAGCAGCCCTACAACTAGCGCCGCCGATACGCAGTATTTT	CASSPTTSAADTQYF
once	.	TRBV7-6	TRBJ2-7	TGTGCCAGCATCCCTGTTGGCGGGGGCCACTCCTACGAGCAGTACTTC	CASIPVGGGHSYEQYF
.	.	TRBV4-3	TRBJ1-5	TGCGCCAGCAGCCAAGAGGCCGTTAGCAATCAGCCCCAGCATTTT	CASSQEAVSNQPQHF
.	TRBD2	TRBV7-9	TRBJ2-3	TGTGCCAGCAGCTTGGGACTAGCAGTAGATACGCAGTATTTT	CASSLGLAVDTQYF
.	TRBD1	TRBV7-2	TRBJ2-1	TGTGCCAGCAGCCCCGGACAGGGCTACAATGAGCAGTTCTTC	CASSPGQGYNEQFF
.	.	TRBV7-2	TRBJ2-3	TGTGCCAGCAGCCGGGTTAGCACAGATACGCAGTATTTT	CASSRVSTDTQYF
few	TRBD2	TRBV9	TRBJ2-3	TGTGCCAGCAGCTTAATAGCGGGGGGGTTGCAAGATACGCAGTATTTT	CASSLIAGGLQDTQYF
few	TRBD1	TRBV29-1	TRBJ2-7	TGCAGCGTTGCGGCCCCAGCGGACAGGTCACTGACCTACGAGCAGTACTTC	CSVAAPADRSLTYEQYF
.	.	TRBV7-6	TRBJ2-2	TGTGCCAGCAGCCCCTCCAGAAACACCGGGGAGCTGTTTTTT	CASSPSRNTGELFF
.	TRBD1	TRBV19	TRBJ2-7	TGTGCCAGTAGAGAAGGACAGGGACTCGAGCAGTACTTC	CASREGQGLEQYF
.	TRBD1	TRBV6-6	TRBJ1-3	TGTGCCAGCAGTTTCCCCGGACAGGGCTCTGGAAACACCATATATTTT	CASSFPGQGSGNTIYF
once	.	TRBV5-6	TRBJ1-2	TGTGCCAGCAGCTTGGCCGCGGCGCCCTATGGCTACACCTTC	CASSLAAAPYGYTF
few	TRBD1	TRBV29-1	TRBJ2-7	TGCAGCGTTGAAGAGGGGACAGGCTATGCTTACGAGCAGTACTTC	CSVEEGTGYAYEQYF
.	TRBD1	TRBV5-5	TRBJ1-2	TGTGCCAGCACCTGGACAGGGTGGGACTATGGCTACACCTTC	CASTWTGWDYGYTF